Listed here are 6 T cell receptor beta chains from one sample, sequenced in a study of T cells in Graves' hyperthyroidism and ophthalmopathy. TCR beta CDR3 sequences were amplified from RNA transcripts. The HTBI primer set served for first-round RT-PCR of the TCR CDR3. TCRdb passed the multiplex PCR reads through MiXCR, listing each CDR3 protein once. The table lists about half a million distinct CDR3 sequences, 22% of them singletons, with around 50% in the top ten. Sequences were obtained from blood. The source of these receptors is a woman in her sixties or seventies with Graves' ophthalmopathy.

This clonotype has at least ten counts. The J gene is TRBJ2-1, the V gene TRBV19; D remains ambiguous. CDR1 is LNHDA and CDR2 is SQIVND in the germline V gene (reference sequence). V was clipped by 2 bases and J by 5 bases, with 10 bases between them. The CDR3 runs 14 residues. CDR3 nucleotide sequence: TGTGCCAGTAGTATAATAGGGCTGAACAATGAGCAGTTCTTC. This encodes CASSIIGLNNEQFF. Looking up the rest from reference TRBV19 and TRBJ2-1 gives the full variable domain: DGGITQSPKYLFRKEGQNVTLSCEQNLNHDAMYWYRQDPGQGLRLIYYSQIVNDFQKGDIAEGYSVSREKKESFPLTVTSAQKNPTAFYLCASSIIGLNNEQFFGPGTRLTVL.

Concerning this clonotype: This may come from a read error, since a much larger clone is one base off. J is TRBJ1-1 and V is TRBV11-2; 8 positions agree with TRBD1. This CDR3 comprises 13 residues. CDR1 is SGHAT and CDR2 is FQNNGV in the germline V gene. This CDR3 reads CVSSPTGALKAFF. The DNA of the CDR3 is TGTGTCAGCAGCCCGACAGGGGCCCTAAAAGCTTTCTTT.

The chain couples TRBV19 to TRBJ2-2; 10 bases fit TRBD2. The CDR3 loop spans 15 amino acids. Germline trimming cut 3 bases from V and 8 bases from J; bases unmatched to any gene: 6. Germline V gives CDR1 LNHDA, CDR2 SQIVND (reference sequence). CDR3 nucleotides: TGTGCCAGTAGTATCGCTAGCGGGAGTAAAGGGGAGCTGTTTTTT. Its protein product is CASSIASGSKGELFF.

The CDR3 loop is CSARNRDHYNEQFF. DNA of the CDR3: TGCAGTGCTAGAAACCGGGACCACTACAATGAGCAGTTCTTC. The chain recombines TRBV20-1 with TRBJ2-1; D is possibly TRBD1 or TRBD2 (5 bases each). CDR3 length: 14 residues. Germline CDR1 reads DFQATT; CDR2 reads SNEGSKA (reference sequence). Between the trimmed V and J ends, which lost 2 bases and 3 bases, there was a span of 11 bases.

The chain uses TRBV11-1 and TRBJ2-7; 12 bases fit TRBD2. The length of the CDR3 is 16 residues. After removal of 5 bases from V and 1 base from J, the junction contained 6 bases not matched to a gene. Germline CDR1 SGHAT, CDR2 FQDESV (reference sequence). DNA of the CDR3: TGTGCCAGCAGCAAGGGGCTAGCGGGAGGGTCCTACGAGCAGTACTTC. Translation gives CASSKGLAGGSYEQYF.

This clonotype was seen a handful of times. J is TRBJ2-1 and V is TRBV10-3, with TRBD1 as a possible D gene (5 bases). Trimming removed 0 bases at V and 6 bases at J, with 15 bases between. This CDR3 comprises 16 residues. From germline, CDR1 is ENHRY and CDR2 SYGVKD. CDR3 coding DNA: TGTGCCATCAGTGAGTCGAACGGCCCAGGGCCCAATGAGCAGTTCTTC. Protein product: CAISESNGPGPNEQFF.